This T cell receptor beta chain stems from a study of PD-L1 blockade in urothelial cancer. The germline V and J ends were trimmed by 5 bases and 1 base, with 8 bases remaining between them. The CDR3 runs to 13 residues. Germline values: CDR1 SGHVS, CDR2 FQNEAQ. In the case of this clone: Within the sample, other DNA sequences also encode this same CDR3.

Generated by immunoSEQ multiplex PCR, the TCRdb table keeps only in-frame clones and is missing some. This table holds 48,000 or so clones, approximately 83% found once. Time point: peripheral blood 6 weeks after treatment start. The rearrangement joins TRBV7-8 to TRBJ1-1; D uncertain. The sample was PBMCs, taken around atezolizumab (anti-PD-L1) treatment. This receptor was obtained from a man aged 55-75 years with urothelial cancer. The CDR3 region is CASSLARNTEAFF. DNA of the CDR3: TGTGCCAGCAGCCTGGCAAGGAACACTGAAGCTTTCTTT.